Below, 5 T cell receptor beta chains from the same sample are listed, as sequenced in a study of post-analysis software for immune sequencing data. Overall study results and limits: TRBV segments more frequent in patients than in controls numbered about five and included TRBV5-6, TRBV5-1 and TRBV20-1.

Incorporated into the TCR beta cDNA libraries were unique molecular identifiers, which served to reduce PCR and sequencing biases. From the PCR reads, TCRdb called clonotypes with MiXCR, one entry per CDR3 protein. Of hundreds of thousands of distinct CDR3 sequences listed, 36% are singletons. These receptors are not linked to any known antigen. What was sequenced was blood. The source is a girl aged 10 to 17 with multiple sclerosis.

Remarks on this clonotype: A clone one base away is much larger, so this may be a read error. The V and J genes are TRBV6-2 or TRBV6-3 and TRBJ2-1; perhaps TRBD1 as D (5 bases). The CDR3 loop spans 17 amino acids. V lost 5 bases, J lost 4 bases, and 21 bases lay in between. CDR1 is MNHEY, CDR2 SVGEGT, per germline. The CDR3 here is CASSPSKGVNYYNEQFF. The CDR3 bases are TGTGCCAGCAGTCCGTCGAAAGGGGTTAACTATTACAATGAGCAGTTCTTC.

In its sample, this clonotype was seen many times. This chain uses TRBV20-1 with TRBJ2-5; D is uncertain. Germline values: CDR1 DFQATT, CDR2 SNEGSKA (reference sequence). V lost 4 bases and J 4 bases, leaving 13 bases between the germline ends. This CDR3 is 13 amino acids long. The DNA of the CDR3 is TGCAGTGCTACGGACGCTACCCGAGAGACCCAGTACTTC. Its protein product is CSATDATRETQYF.

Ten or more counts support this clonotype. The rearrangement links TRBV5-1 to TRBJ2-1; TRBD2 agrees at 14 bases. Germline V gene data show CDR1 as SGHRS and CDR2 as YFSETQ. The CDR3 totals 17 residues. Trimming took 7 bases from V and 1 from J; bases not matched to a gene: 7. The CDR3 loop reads CASDAGLAGASYNEQFF. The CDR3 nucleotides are TGCGCCAGCGATGCGGGACTAGCGGGAGCATCCTACAATGAGCAGTTCTTC. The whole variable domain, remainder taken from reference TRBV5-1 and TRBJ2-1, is KAGVTQTPRYLIKTRGQQVTLSCSPISGHRSVSWYQQTPGQGLQFLFEYFSETQRNKGNFPGRFSGRQFSNSRSEMNVSTLELGDSALYLCASDAGLAGASYNEQFFGPGTRLTVL.

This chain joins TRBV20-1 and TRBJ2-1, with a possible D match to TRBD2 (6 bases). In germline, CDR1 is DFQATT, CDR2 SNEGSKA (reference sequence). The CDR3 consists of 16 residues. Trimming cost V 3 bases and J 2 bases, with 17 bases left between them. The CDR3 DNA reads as TGCAGTGCTAGCGCTACGAGCGGAGGGGCCTACAATGAGCAGTTCTTC. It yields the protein CSASATSGGAYNEQFF.

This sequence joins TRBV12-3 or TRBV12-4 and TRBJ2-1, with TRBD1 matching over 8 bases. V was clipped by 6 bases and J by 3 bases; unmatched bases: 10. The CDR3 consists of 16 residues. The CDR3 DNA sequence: TGTGCCAGCAGCCCCAGGGGGCCAGTCATCTACAATGAGCAGTTCTTC. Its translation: CASSPRGPVIYNEQFF.